The 20 T cell receptor beta chains listed next were all sequenced from one sample in a study of OX40 agonist ivuxolimab in advanced cancers. Some clones are missing from TCRdb's copy, which holds only in-frame ones; the method was immunoSEQ multiplex PCR. The data show tens of thousands of clones, with about 83% seen just once and about 8.3% held by the top ten. This sample comprised CD4+ or CD8+ T cells sorted from blood, obtained in a trial of the OX40 agonist ivuxolimab. The receptors stem from an adult with an advanced solid tumor such as melanoma, head and neck, liver or kidney cancer.

V usage is TRBV7-2 and J usage is TRBJ1-4, with TRBD1 matching 7 bases. Germline CDR1 reads SGHTA; CDR2 reads FQGNSA. This CDR3 comprises 16 residues. The trim removed 5 bases at V and 8 bases at J, leaving 14 bases unmatched. The CDR3 DNA is TGTGCCAGCAGCCTCAGGACAGGAATTAATGAGGAAAAACTGTTTTTT. It specifies CASSLRTGINEEKLFF.

This rearrangement joins TRBV7-6 to TRBJ2-7, with D perhaps TRBD1 (5 bases). Trimming cost V 5 bases and J 3 bases, with 11 bases left between them. The CDR3 runs to 13 residues. Germline CDR1 SGHVS, CDR2 FNYEAQ. CDR3 sequence reads: CASSPAQDYEQYF. CDR3 nucleotides: TGTGCCAGCAGCCCGGCACAGGACTACGAGCAGTACTTC.

This sequence joins TRBV9 and TRBJ1-2; 8 nucleotides agree with TRBD1. CDR1 is SGDLS, CDR2 YYNGEE, per germline. V shed 0 bases and J 6 bases; nucleotides not matched to a gene: 4. There are 14 residues in the CDR3. The CDR3 region is CASSVGTGTNGYTF. Written as DNA, the CDR3 is TGTGCCAGCAGCGTAGGGACAGGGACGAATGGCTACACCTTC.

V gene TRBV27 combines with J gene TRBJ2-7, with TRBD1 matching 12 bases. The CDR3 covers 17 residues. Germline V gene sequence: CDR1 MNHEY, CDR2 SMNVEV (reference sequence). The ends lost 6 bases at V and 2 bases at J; junction bases unmatched: 11. CDR3 sequence: CASSLGPGQGAAYEQYF. The CDR3 coding sequence is TGTGCCAGCAGCCTAGGTCCGGGACAGGGGGCCGCCTACGAGCAGTACTTC.

This chain uses TRBV6-1 with TRBJ2-2; no clear D gene. This CDR3 is built from 13 residues. Germline V lookup: CDR1 MNHNS, CDR2 SASEGT. With 2 bases removed from V and 8 bases from J, the gap between germline ends came to 9 bases. CDR3 sequence: CASSEFLSGELFF. The CDR3 DNA follows: TGTGCCAGCAGTGAATTTCTGTCGGGGGAGCTGTTTTTT.

The CDR3 loop reads CASRDASGGYNEQFF. The CDR3 DNA follows: TGTGCCAGCAGGGACGCTAGCGGGGGCTACAATGAGCAGTTCTTC. The chain links TRBV7-9 to TRBJ2-1; 10 nucleotides agree with TRBD2. Trimming removed 6 bases from V and 3 bases from J; junction bases left unmatched: 5. CDR1 is SEHNR, CDR2 FQNEAQ, per germline (reference sequence). The CDR3 contains 15 residues.

With respect to this clone: The sample contains more than one DNA sequence encoding this CDR3. The rearrangement joins TRBV7-9 to TRBJ1-6; 7 nucleotides agree with TRBD1. The CDR3 contains 18 residues. Germline CDR1 SEHNR, CDR2 FQNEAQ (reference sequence). V lost 6 bases, J lost 0 bases, and 11 bases stayed unmatched. CDR3 sequence (DNA): TGTGCCAGCAGTACGAGTCGGGGACAGAGCTCCTATAATTCACCCCTCCACTTT. Translating gives CASSTSRGQSSYNSPLHF.

The chain couples TRBV7-9 to TRBJ2-7, with TRBD2 as a possible D gene (6 bases). The CDR3 is made up of 17 amino acids. The germline CDR1 and CDR2 sequences are SEHNR and FQNEAQ (reference sequence). V lost 5 bases to trimming and J lost 2 bases, with 22 bases between them. This CDR3 is CASSLGRGKDWTYEQYF. CDR3 DNA: TGTGCCAGCAGCCTGGGGCGGGGAAAAGACTGGACCTACGAGCAGTACTTC.

The V gene is TRBV19, the J gene TRBJ2-5; no reliable D call. This CDR3 contains 13 residues. The V end was cut by 6 bases, the J end by 1 base, with 9 bases between. CDR1 LNHDA and CDR2 SQIVND come from the germline V gene (reference sequence). The DNA of the CDR3 is TGTGCCAGTAGCCCTACCCCCCAAGAGACCCAGTACTTC. Protein sequence: CASSPTPQETQYF. Using reference TRBV19 and TRBJ2-5 for the parts outside the CDR3, the full variable domain is DGGITQSPKYLFRKEGQNVTLSCEQNLNHDAMYWYRQDPGQGLRLIYYSQIVNDFQKGDIAEGYSVSREKKESFPLTVTSAQKNPTAFYLCASSPTPQETQYFGPGTRLLVL.

The chain employs TRBV5-1 and TRBJ2-7; D tentatively fits TRBD1 or TRBD2 (5 bases each). Trimming took 0 bases from V and 7 from J, leaving 14 bases between them. The CDR3 is 14 amino acids. Germline CDR1 SGHRS, CDR2 YFSETQ. In DNA, the CDR3 is TGCGCCAGCAGCTTGGAGTTGGGGGTGTGGGAGCAGTACTTC. Its translation is CASSLELGVWEQYF.

This clone was observed a single time. The chain is built from TRBV15 and TRBJ1-1; D is undetermined. The germline V gene has CDR1 LNHNV and CDR2 YYDKDF (reference sequence). This CDR3 is 13 amino acids long. V lost 1 base, J lost 1 base, and 4 bases lay in between. CDR3 in DNA: TGTGCCACCAGCAGAGCCGGGAACACTGAAGCTTTCTTT. It specifies CATSRAGNTEAFF.

This clone was picked up one time. V usage is TRBV6-7 and J usage is TRBJ2-5, with D possibly matching TRBD2 (5 bases). TRBV6-7 is an ORF, with its function uncertain. The V gene lost 5 bases and the J gene lost 5 bases, with 24 bases spanning the gap. CDR3 length: 17 amino acids. For the CDR3, the DNA is TGTGCCAGCAGTGATACGTACGGGATCACCGTCGACGAGACCCAGTACTTC. This translates into CASSDTYGITVDETQYF.

This clone was observed a single time. Sequence at one end of the junction differs from germline and may be a read error. The chain uses TRBV7-6 and TRBJ1-1, with D maybe TRBD1 (5 bases). This CDR3 is 15 amino acids long. Germline V CDR1 and CDR2: SGHVS, FNYEAQ. The CDR3 DNA follows: TGTGCCAGCAGCTCCACCCCCGGGGGGAACCCTGAAGCTTTCTTT. Protein product: CASSSTPGGNPEAFF.

The chain is built from TRBV5-8 and TRBJ1-5; TRBD1 aligns across 7 bases. V shed 4 bases and J 0 bases; nucleotides not matched to a gene: 4. The germline gives CDR1 SGHTS, CDR2 YDEGEE. The CDR3 runs to 15 residues. The DNA of the CDR3 is TGTGCCAGCAGCGGGGGACAGTCTAGCAATCAGCCCCAGCATTTT. Residues: CASSGGQSSNQPQHF.

Concerning this clone itself: Other DNA sequences in this sample translate to the same CDR3. The CDR3 region has the DNA TGTGCCAGCAGTTACGGCGGGGGGGCCACAGATACGCAGTATTTT. Residues: CASSYGGGATDTQYF. The chain employs TRBV6-5 and TRBJ2-3, with TRBD2 identical over 9 bases. The CDR3 extends over 15 amino acids. V gave up 2 bases and J gave up 2 bases; unmatched junction bases: 2. Germline loops: CDR1 MNHEY, CDR2 SVGAGI.

The chain is built from TRBV15 and TRBJ2-7; D perhaps matches TRBD2 (6 bases). Per germline, CDR1 LNHNV and CDR2 YYDKDF (reference sequence). The CDR3 length is 14 residues. The V and J ends lost 8 bases and 0 bases respectively, with 14 bases between them. The chain's CDR3 is CATADGGSSYEQYF. The CDR3 nucleotides are TGTGCCACCGCGGACGGGGGAAGCTCCTACGAGCAGTACTTC.

The gene calls are TRBV9 and TRBJ1-1; D uncertain. Germline V lookup: CDR1 SGDLS, CDR2 YYNGEE. The CDR3 is made up of 12 amino acids. V shed 0 bases and J shed 7 bases, with 7 bases lying between them. This CDR3 is CASSVGKDEAFF. CDR3 in DNA: TGTGCCAGCAGCGTAGGTAAGGATGAAGCTTTCTTT.

This clone came up once. The chain recombines TRBV27 with TRBJ1-2; TRBD1 aligns across 9 bases. V was pared by 6 bases and J by 4 bases, with 3 bases of the junction left unmatched. CDR1 MNHEY and CDR2 SMNVEV come from the germline V gene (reference sequence). The CDR3 covers 13 residues. The chain's CDR3 is CASRGQGSYGYTF. The CDR3 DNA reads TGTGCCAGCAGAGGACAGGGGTCCTATGGCTACACCTTC.

The chain is built from TRBV19 and TRBJ1-1; no reliable D call. Germline V lookup: CDR1 LNHDA, CDR2 SQIVND (reference sequence). V dropped 5 bases and J dropped 2 bases, with 12 bases sitting between them. The CDR3 has 14 amino acids. The CDR3 is CASSDDGENTEAFF. The CDR3, as DNA: TGTGCCAGTAGTGATGACGGAGAAAACACTGAAGCTTTCTTT. The whole variable domain, filled in from reference TRBV19 and TRBJ1-1, reads DGGITQSPKYLFRKEGQNVTLSCEQNLNHDAMYWYRQDPGQGLRLIYYSQIVNDFQKGDIAEGYSVSREKKESFPLTVTSAQKNPTAFYLCASSDDGENTEAFFGQGTRLTVV.

This CDR3 is CASSELGSGLSYEQYF. As DNA, the CDR3 is TGTGCCAGCAGTGAATTGGGGTCAGGGCTCTCCTACGAGCAGTACTTC. The V gene is TRBV2, the J gene TRBJ2-7; a weak D match, TRBD1 (5 bases). The ends were cut back, 2 bases at V and 0 bases at J, with 14 bases in the middle. This CDR3 is 16 amino acids long. Germline CDR1 and CDR2: SNHLY and FYNNEI.